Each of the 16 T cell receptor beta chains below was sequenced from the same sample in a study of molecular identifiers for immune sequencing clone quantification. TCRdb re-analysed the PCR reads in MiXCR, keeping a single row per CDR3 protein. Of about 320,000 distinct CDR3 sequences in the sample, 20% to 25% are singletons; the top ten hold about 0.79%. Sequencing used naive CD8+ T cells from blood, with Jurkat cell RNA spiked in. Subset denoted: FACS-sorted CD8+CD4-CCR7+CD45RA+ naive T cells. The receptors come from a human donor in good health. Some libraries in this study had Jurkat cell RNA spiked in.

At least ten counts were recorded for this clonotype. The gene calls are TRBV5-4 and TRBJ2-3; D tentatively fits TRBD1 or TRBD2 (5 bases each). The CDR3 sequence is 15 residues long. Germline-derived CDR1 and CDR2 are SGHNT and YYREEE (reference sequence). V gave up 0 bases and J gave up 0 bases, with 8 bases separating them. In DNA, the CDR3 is TGTGCCAGCAGCTTGGAGGGACCGAGCACAGATACGCAGTATTTT. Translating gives CASSLEGPSTDTQYF.

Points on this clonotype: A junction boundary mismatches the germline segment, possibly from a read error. The CDR3 sequence: CASSVTGGAGGLFF. The CDR3 nucleotides are TGTGCCAGCAGCGTGACAGGGGGTGCCGGGGGGCTGTTTTTT. The chain recombines TRBV12-3 or TRBV12-4 with TRBJ2-2, with 9 positions matching TRBD1. This CDR3 is 14 amino acids long.

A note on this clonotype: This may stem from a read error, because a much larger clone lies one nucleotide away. The CDR3 here is CSVELLGTEAFF. Written as DNA, the CDR3 is TGCAGCGTTGAACTTCTAGGCACTGAAGCTTTCTTT. The chain carries TRBV29-1 and TRBJ1-1, with D unclear. Germline-derived CDR1 and CDR2 are SQVTM and ANQGSEA. This CDR3 comprises 12 residues. The germline V and J ends were trimmed by 2 bases and 4 bases, with 8 bases remaining between them.

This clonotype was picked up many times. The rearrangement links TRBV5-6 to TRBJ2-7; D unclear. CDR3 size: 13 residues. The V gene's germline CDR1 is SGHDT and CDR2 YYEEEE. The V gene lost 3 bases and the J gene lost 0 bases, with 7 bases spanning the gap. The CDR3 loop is CASSWGNSYEQYF. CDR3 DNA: TGTGCCAGCAGCTGGGGTAACTCCTACGAGCAGTACTTC.

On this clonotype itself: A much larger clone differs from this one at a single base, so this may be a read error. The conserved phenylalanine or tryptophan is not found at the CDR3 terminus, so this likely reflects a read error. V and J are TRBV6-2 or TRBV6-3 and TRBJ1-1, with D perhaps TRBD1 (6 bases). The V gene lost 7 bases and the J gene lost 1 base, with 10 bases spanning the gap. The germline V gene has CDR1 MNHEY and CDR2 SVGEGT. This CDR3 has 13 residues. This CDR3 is CASKDRQNTEAFL. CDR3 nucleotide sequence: TGTGCCAGCAAAGACAGGCAGAACACTGAAGCTTTCCTT.

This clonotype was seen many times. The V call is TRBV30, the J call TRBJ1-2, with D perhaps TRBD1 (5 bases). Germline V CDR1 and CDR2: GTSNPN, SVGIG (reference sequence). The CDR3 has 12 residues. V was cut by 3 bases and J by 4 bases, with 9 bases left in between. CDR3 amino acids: CAWRGLTYGYTF. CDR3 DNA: TGTGCCTGGAGGGGGCTTACCTATGGCTACACCTTC.

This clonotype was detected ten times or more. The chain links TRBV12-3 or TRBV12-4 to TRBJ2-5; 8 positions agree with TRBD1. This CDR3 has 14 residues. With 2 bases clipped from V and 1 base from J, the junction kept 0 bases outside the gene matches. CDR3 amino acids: CASSLTGGQETQYF. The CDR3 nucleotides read TGTGCCAGCAGTTTAACAGGGGGCCAAGAGACCCAGTACTTC.

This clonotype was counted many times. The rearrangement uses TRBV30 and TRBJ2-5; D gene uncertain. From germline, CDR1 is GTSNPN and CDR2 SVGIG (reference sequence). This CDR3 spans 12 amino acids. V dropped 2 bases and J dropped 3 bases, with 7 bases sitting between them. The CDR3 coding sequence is TGTGCCTGGAGTCGAGTAGAAGAGACCCAGTACTTC. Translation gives CAWSRVEETQYF.

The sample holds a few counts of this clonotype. The CDR3 loop reads CASSLKQDVEAFF. The CDR3 bases are TGCGCCAGCAGCTTAAAACAGGACGTTGAAGCTTTCTTT. The rearrangement joins TRBV4-1 to TRBJ1-1; TRBD1 might be the D (5 bases). CDR1 and CDR2 (germline): MGHRA, YSYEKL. Deletions cut 5 bases from V and 7 bases from J, with 14 bases between. The CDR3 has 13 amino acids.

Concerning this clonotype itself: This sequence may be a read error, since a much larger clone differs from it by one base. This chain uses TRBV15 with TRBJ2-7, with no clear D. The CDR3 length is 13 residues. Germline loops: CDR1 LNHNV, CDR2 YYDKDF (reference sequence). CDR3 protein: CATSRVTAGEQCF. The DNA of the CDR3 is TGTGCCACCAGCAGAGTAACAGCCGGCGAGCAGTGCTTC.

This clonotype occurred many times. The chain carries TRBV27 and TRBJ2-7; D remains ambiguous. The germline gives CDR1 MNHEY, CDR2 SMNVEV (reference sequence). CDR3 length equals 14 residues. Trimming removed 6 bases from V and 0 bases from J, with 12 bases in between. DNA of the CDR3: TGTGCCAGCAGCCCCGGGTTGAGCTCCTACGAGCAGTACTTC. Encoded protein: CASSPGLSSYEQYF.

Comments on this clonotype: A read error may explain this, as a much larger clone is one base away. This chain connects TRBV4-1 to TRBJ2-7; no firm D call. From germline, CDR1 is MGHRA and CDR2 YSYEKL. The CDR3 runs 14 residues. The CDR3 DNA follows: TGCGCCAGCAGCCAAGACGGGTACAGTTACGAGCAGTGCTTC. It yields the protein CASSQDGYSYEQCF.

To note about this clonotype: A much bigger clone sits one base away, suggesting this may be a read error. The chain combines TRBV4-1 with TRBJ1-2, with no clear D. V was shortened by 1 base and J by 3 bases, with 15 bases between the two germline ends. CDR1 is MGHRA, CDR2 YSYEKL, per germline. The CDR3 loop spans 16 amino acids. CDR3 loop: CASSQGETRKYYGYTF. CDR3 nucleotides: TGCGCCAGCAGCCAAGGCGAAACACGAAAGTACTATGGCTACACCTTC.

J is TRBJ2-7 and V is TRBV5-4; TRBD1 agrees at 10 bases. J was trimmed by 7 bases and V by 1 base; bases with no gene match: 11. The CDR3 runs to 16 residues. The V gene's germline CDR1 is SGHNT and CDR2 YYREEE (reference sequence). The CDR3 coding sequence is TGTGCCAGCAGCTTGATTGGGACAGGGGACCCGGGTGAGCAGTACTTC. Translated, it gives CASSLIGTGDPGEQYF.

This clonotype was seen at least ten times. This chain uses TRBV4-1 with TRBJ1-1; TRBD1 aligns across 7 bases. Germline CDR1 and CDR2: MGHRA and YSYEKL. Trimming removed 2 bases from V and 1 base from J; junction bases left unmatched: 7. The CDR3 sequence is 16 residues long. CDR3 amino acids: CASSQSGQASNTEAFF. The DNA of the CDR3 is TGCGCCAGCAGCCAATCTGGACAGGCCTCGAACACTGAAGCTTTCTTT.

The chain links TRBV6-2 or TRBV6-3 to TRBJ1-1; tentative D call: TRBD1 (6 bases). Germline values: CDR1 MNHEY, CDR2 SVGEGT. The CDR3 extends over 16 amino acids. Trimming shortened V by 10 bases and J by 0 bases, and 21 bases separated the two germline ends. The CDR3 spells CATITTQGLVNTEAFF. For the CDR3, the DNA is TGTGCCACCATCACCACGCAGGGGCTCGTGAACACTGAAGCTTTCTTT.